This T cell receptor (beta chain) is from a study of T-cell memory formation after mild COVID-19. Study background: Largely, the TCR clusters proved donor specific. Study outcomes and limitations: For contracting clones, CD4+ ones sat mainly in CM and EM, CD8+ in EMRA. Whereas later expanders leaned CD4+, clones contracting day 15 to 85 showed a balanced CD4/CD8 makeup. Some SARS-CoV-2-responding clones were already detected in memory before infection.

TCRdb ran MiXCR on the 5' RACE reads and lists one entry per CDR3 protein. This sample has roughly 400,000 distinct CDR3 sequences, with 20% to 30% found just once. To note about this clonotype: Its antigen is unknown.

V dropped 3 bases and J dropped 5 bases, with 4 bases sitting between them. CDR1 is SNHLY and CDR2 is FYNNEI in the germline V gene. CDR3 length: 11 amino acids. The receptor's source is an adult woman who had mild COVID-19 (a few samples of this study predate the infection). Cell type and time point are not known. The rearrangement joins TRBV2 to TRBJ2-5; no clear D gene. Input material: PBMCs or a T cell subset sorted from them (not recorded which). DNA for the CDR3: TGTGCCAGCAGTGATAGTGAGACCCAGTACTTC. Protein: CASSDSETQYF.